Below are 18 T cell receptor beta chains sequenced from a single sample in a study of blood T cell repertoires in COVID-19. TCRdb's table, derived via immunoSEQ multiplex PCR, lists solely in-frame clones and lacks some. Here the sample spans roughly 190,000 clones, 70% to 80% being singletons. The sample taken for sequencing was peripheral blood. These receptors all come from a woman between 50 and 59 years old with acute or convalescent COVID-19.

V and J are TRBV29-1 and TRBJ1-1; 8 bases line up with TRBD1. CDR1 and CDR2 from the germline V gene are SQVTM and ANQGSEA. This CDR3 comprises 13 residues. J lost 4 bases, V lost 3 bases, and 4 bases had no gene match. This CDR3 is CSVEGRGLTEAFF. The CDR3 DNA reads as TGCAGCGTTGAGGGCAGGGGGCTCACTGAAGCTTTCTTT.

The chain recombines TRBV4-2 with TRBJ2-1; possible D gene TRBD2, 5 bases. The CDR3 loop spans 14 amino acids. The V and J ends lost 8 bases and 8 bases respectively, with 19 bases between them. Germline values: CDR1 LGHNA, CDR2 YNFKEQ. As DNA, the CDR3 is TGTGCCAGCCAGCCACCTAGCCGCCGGGATGAGCAGTTCTTC. Translating gives CASQPPSRRDEQFF.

V gene TRBV5-1 combines with J gene TRBJ2-3; D is undetermined. Germline V gene lookup returns CDR1 SGHRS and CDR2 YFSETQ. V was trimmed by 5 bases and J by 6 bases, leaving 16 bases between them. The CDR3 runs 14 residues. The CDR3 sequence is CASSVVTPVDTQYF. In nucleotides, the CDR3 is TGCGCCAGCAGTGTGGTCACTCCCGTCGATACGCAGTATTTT.

This clone was seen a few times. The CDR3 sequence: CASSQDREANYGYTF. CDR3 nucleotide sequence: TGCGCCAGCAGCCAAGATCGGGAGGCGAACTATGGCTACACCTTC. The chain combines TRBV4-1 with TRBJ1-2; D not certain. CDR1 and CDR2 from the germline V gene are MGHRA and YSYEKL. The CDR3 runs to 15 residues. V was pared by 0 bases and J by 2 bases, with 10 bases between.

J is TRBJ2-7 and V is TRBV2; the D gene is possibly TRBD1 (5 bases). V lost 6 bases to trimming and J lost 5 bases, with 14 bases between them. The CDR3 is 13 amino acids. Germline loops: CDR1 SNHLY, CDR2 FYNNEI. CDR3 protein: CASRGPLPHEQYF. CDR3 DNA: TGTGCCAGCAGGGGGCCGCTTCCCCACGAGCAGTACTTC.

V usage is TRBV28 and J usage is TRBJ2-7, with 8 bases lining up with TRBD1. Trimming at V came to 6 bases and at J to 0 bases, leaving 7 bases not matched to a gene. Germline V CDR1 and CDR2: MDHEN, SYDVKM. This CDR3 has 15 amino acids. The CDR3 DNA sequence: TGTGCCAGCAGGGGCGGACAGGGCAGCTCCTACGAGCAGTACTTC. This sequence encodes CASRGGQGSSYEQYF.

The chain carries TRBV5-6 and TRBJ2-7, with D possibly being TRBD1 (5 bases). The CDR3 sequence is 11 residues long. The V end lost 2 bases, the J end lost 6 bases, and 6 bases lay between the germline ends. CDR1 is SGHDT and CDR2 is YYEEEE in the germline V gene. CDR3 region: CASSFRVEQYF. The CDR3 DNA is TGTGCCAGCAGCTTCAGGGTCGAGCAGTACTTC. Full variable domain (missing parts from reference TRBV5-6 and TRBJ2-7): DAGVTQSPTHLIKTRGQQVTLRCSPKSGHDTVSWYQQALGQGPQFIFQYYEEEERQRGNFPDRFSGHQFPNYSSELNVNALLLGDSALYLCASSFRVEQYFGPGTRLTVT.

The V and J genes are TRBV7-5 and TRBJ1-6; the table's D call of TRBD1 was not tested on the DNA. TRBV7-5 is a listed pseudogene. There are 16 residues in the CDR3. CDR3 coding DNA: TGTGCCAGAAGACCTGCAGGGGAATCCCTTAGGTCACCCCTCCACTTT. This encodes CARRPAGESLRSPLHF.

The gene calls are TRBV18 and TRBJ1-5, with no clear D. This CDR3 has 14 residues. Germline CDR1 is KGHSH and CDR2 is LQKENI. With 3 bases removed from V and 9 bases from J, the gap between germline ends came to 15 bases. In DNA, the CDR3 is TGTGCCAGCTCACCTCGGGATGGGTCTGGGCCCCAGCATTTT. Amino acids: CASSPRDGSGPQHF. Together with reference TRBV18 and TRBJ1-5, the CDR3 gives the full variable domain: NAGVMQNPRHLVRRRGQEARLRCSPMKGHSHVYWYRQLPEEGLKFMVYLQKENIIDESGMPKERFSAEFPKEGPSILRIQQVVRGDSAAYFCASSPRDGSGPQHFGDGTRLSIL.

J is TRBJ1-3 and V is TRBV7-8, with D unresolved. Germline V gives CDR1 SGHVS, CDR2 FQNEAQ. V gave up 0 bases and J gave up 0 bases, with 3 bases separating them. CDR3 size: 14 residues. CDR3 region: CASSLAYSGNTIYF. The CDR3 DNA sequence: TGTGCCAGCAGCTTAGCTTACTCTGGAAACACCATATATTTT. Filled out from reference TRBV7-8 and TRBJ1-3, the complete variable domain reads GAGVSQSPRYKVAKRGQDVALRCDPISGHVSLFWYQQALGQGPEFLTYFQNEAQLDKSGLPSDRFFAERPEGSVSTLKIQRTQQEDSAVYLCASSLAYSGNTIYFGEGSWLTVV.

This rearrangement joins TRBV6-2 or TRBV6-3 to TRBJ2-1; 13 bases are a match to TRBD2. Germline lookup yields CDR1 MNHEY and CDR2 SVGEGT. The CDR3 is 16 residues long. Trimming removed 4 bases from V and 8 bases from J; junction bases left unmatched: 8. The DNA of the CDR3 is TGTGCCAGCAGTTCCGTGACTAGCGGGGGGACCGATGAGCAGTTCTTC. Its translation is CASSSVTSGGTDEQFF.

This clone was seen repeatedly, ten times or more. The chain combines TRBV7-9 with TRBJ2-1; possible D gene TRBD1, 6 bases. Looked up from germline, CDR1 is SEHNR and CDR2 is FQNEAQ (reference sequence). This CDR3 is 15 amino acids long. The V end was cut by 4 bases, the J end by 6 bases, with 16 bases between. The DNA for the CDR3 is TGTGCCAGCAGCTCGTCCCGGGTCAGGGGCAATGAGCAGTTCTTC. Protein product: CASSSSRVRGNEQFF.

This clone has a handful of counts. V gene TRBV9 combines with J gene TRBJ1-2, with D perhaps matching TRBD1 (5 bases). The CDR3 has 16 residues. Trimming took 0 bases from V and 4 from J, leaving 16 bases between them. Germline values: CDR1 SGDLS, CDR2 YYNGEE. The CDR3 nucleotides read TGTGCCAGCAGCGTAGGGTTGGCCACAGGTGCCTATGGCTACACCTTC. Its protein product is CASSVGLATGAYGYTF.

The chain carries TRBV4-2 and TRBJ1-3, with D possibly matching TRBD1 (5 bases). V dropped 0 bases and J dropped 2 bases, with 14 bases sitting between them. Germline V gene lookup returns CDR1 LGHNA and CDR2 YNFKEQ. This CDR3 region has 17 residues. CDR3 DNA: TGTGCCAGCAGCCAAGATGGGGGGAGGGGAGCTGGAAACACCATATATTTT. Translating it yields CASSQDGGRGAGNTIYF.

The table lists this clone with many counts. Other nucleotide sequences from this sample produce the same CDR3. J is TRBJ1-1 and V is TRBV28, with a possible D match to TRBD1 (5 bases). Trimming took off 2 bases at V and 0 bases at J, with 13 bases between the two ends. The germline V gene encodes CDR1 MDHEN and CDR2 SYDVKM. This CDR3 is built from 16 residues. CDR3 coding DNA: TGTGCCAGCAGTTTACTCTCTGGGGGGATGAACACTGAAGCTTTCTTT. Protein product: CASSLLSGGMNTEAFF.

The chain links TRBV2 to TRBJ2-3; 8 positions agree with TRBD2. The CDR3 extends over 14 amino acids. V trimming: 9 bases; J trimming: 8 bases; junction bases outside the gene matches: 13. The V gene's germline CDR1 is SNHLY and CDR2 FYNNEI. The CDR3 region is CASTQTSAPATQYF. The CDR3 DNA follows: TGTGCCAGTACCCAGACTAGCGCGCCAGCTACGCAGTATTTT.

In DNA, the CDR3 is TGTGCCAGCAGCTTGCTTATCTCTGGGGCCAACGTCCTGACTTTC. Translated, it gives CASSLLISGANVLTF. This sequence joins TRBV5-5 and TRBJ2-6; no definite D call. Germline loops: CDR1 SGHKS, CDR2 YYEKEE (reference sequence). Trimming took 1 base from V and 0 from J, leaving 5 bases between them. This CDR3 region has 15 residues. Full variable domain (remainder filled in from reference TRBV5-5 and TRBJ2-6): DAGVTQSPTHLIKTRGQQVTLRCSPISGHKSVSWYQQVLGQGPQFIFQYYEKEERGRGNFPDRFSARQFPNYSSELNVNALLLGDSALYLCASSLLISGANVLTFGAGSRLTVL.

In this sample, this clone turned up a few times. The V call is TRBV6-1, the J call TRBJ2-1; weak D call: TRBD1 (6 bases). Germline CDR1 reads MNHNS; CDR2 reads SASEGT. The CDR3 has 11 residues. Trimming pared 10 bases from V and 8 bases from J, leaving 12 bases between. CDR3 loop: CAIQGWDEQFF. In DNA form, the CDR3 reads TGTGCCATCCAGGGGTGGGATGAGCAGTTCTTC.